This TCR beta chain appears in the sequencing data of a study of blood T cell repertoires in COVID-19. Study summary: The analysed material was cDNA or gDNA that came from T cells, B-cell-depleted T cells, or PBMCs.

In the original processing: Amplification of reference gene primers was used by the study to estimate nucleated cell counts. Sequencing used immunoSEQ multiplex PCR; TCRdb keeps in-frame clones, though not all of them. The V and J calls and clone size were taken over from that table, and D and trimming were inferred from the DNA. The sample has roughly 100,000 clones, around nine tenths seen once; the top ten hold roughly 1.9%. From germline, CDR1 is MNHNY and CDR2 SVGAGI (reference sequence). Trimming shortened V by 6 bases and J by 3 bases, and 15 bases separated the two germline ends. The CDR3 contains 16 residues. Seattle patients were enrolled during active infection and followed longitudinally.

The source of this sequence is a woman aged 45-59 years with COVID-19, enrolled during active disease. This rearrangement joins TRBV6-6 to TRBJ1-6; TRBD1 might be the D (6 bases). The sequencing sample was made of peripheral blood. This chain's CDR3 is CASRPGHGSYNSPLHF. Written as DNA, the CDR3 is TGTGCCAGCAGACCGGGACACGGAAGCTATAATTCACCCCTCCACTTT.